This entry lists 22 T cell receptor beta chains sequenced from one sample in a study of early T cells in non-severe SARS-CoV-2 infection. Using its own MiXCR run on the 5' RACE reads, TCRdb lists one record per CDR3 protein. The sample contains roughly 75,000 distinct CDR3 sequences, around 9.9% of which appear only once. The sequencing sample was made of whole blood. The receptors come from an adult who was a healthcare worker with PCR-confirmed SARS-CoV-2 infection or an uninfected control (not recorded which).

This chain connects TRBV28 to TRBJ2-3, with 11 bases that match TRBD2. This CDR3 is built from 12 residues. Germline V gene data show CDR1 as MDHEN and CDR2 as SYDVKM. J gave up 14 bases and V 5 bases, and 6 bases lay outside the gene matches. The CDR3 sequence: CASSTLAGVWYF. The CDR3 region has the DNA TGTGCCAGCAGTACACTAGCGGGAGTGTGGTATTTT.

This clonotype was picked up one time. The V call is TRBV5-1, the J call TRBJ1-1; D uncertain. In germline, CDR1 is SGHRS, CDR2 YFSETQ. The CDR3 runs to 13 residues. V lost 0 bases, J lost 3 bases, and 6 bases lay in between. CDR3 nucleotides: TGCGCCAGCAGCTTGGGAGCGGACACTGAAGCTTTCTTT. Its translation is CASSLGADTEAFF. Complete variable domain (other parts from reference TRBV5-1 and TRBJ1-1): KAGVTQTPRYLIKTRGQQVTLSCSPISGHRSVSWYQQTPGQGLQFLFEYFSETQRNKGNFPGRFSGRQFSNSRSEMNVSTLELGDSALYLCASSLGADTEAFFGQGTRLTVV.

Many counts were recorded for this clonotype. The chain links TRBV11-1 to TRBJ2-1; D remains unclear. Germline V gives CDR1 SGHAT, CDR2 FQDESV (reference sequence). There are 14 residues in the CDR3. V lost 2 bases and J 4 bases, leaving 9 bases between the germline ends. The CDR3 DNA sequence: TGTGCCAGCAGCTTAAGATCTCGATACAATGAGCAGTTCTTC. Its translation is CASSLRSRYNEQFF.

This rearrangement joins TRBV5-1 to TRBJ2-2; D gene uncertain. The CDR3 covers 16 residues. Germline lookup yields CDR1 SGHRS and CDR2 YFSETQ. V was shortened by 4 bases and J by 0 bases, with 13 bases between the two germline ends. This CDR3 reads CASSIGPAANTGELFF. For the CDR3, the DNA is TGCGCCAGCAGCATAGGACCGGCGGCGAACACCGGGGAGCTGTTTTTT. The full variable domain, completed using reference TRBV5-1 and TRBJ2-2, is KAGVTQTPRYLIKTRGQQVTLSCSPISGHRSVSWYQQTPGQGLQFLFEYFSETQRNKGNFPGRFSGRQFSNSRSEMNVSTLELGDSALYLCASSIGPAANTGELFFGEGSRLTVL.

Many counts were recorded for this clonotype. V and J are TRBV6-1 and TRBJ2-3; TRBD2 agrees at 12 bases. The germline CDR1 and CDR2 sequences are MNHNS and SASEGT. The junction had 4 bases not matched to a gene; V was cut back by 9 bases and J by 0 bases. This CDR3 is 15 amino acids long. CDR3 sequence: CASQGTSGSTDTQYF. CDR3 in DNA: TGTGCCAGTCAGGGGACTAGCGGGAGCACAGATACGCAGTATTTT.

This clonotype was seen a few times. V gene TRBV28 combines with J gene TRBJ2-7; D call uncertain. This CDR3 is 13 amino acids long. Trimming left V 5 bases short and J 2 bases short, with 10 bases between. Germline CDR1 MDHEN, CDR2 SYDVKM. The CDR3 DNA is TGTGCCAGCAGTATCCCCCGAGCCTACGAGCAGTACTTC. It translates to CASSIPRAYEQYF.

The chain joins TRBV10-3 to TRBJ1-5; D gene uncertain. Germline CDR1 is ENHRY and CDR2 is SYGVKD. This CDR3 is built from 14 residues. Trimming took off 0 bases at V and 4 bases at J, with 7 bases between the two ends. As DNA, the CDR3 is TGTGCCATCAGTGAGTCGGGCTCGAATCAGCCCCAGCATTTT. As protein: CAISESGSNQPQHF.

This clonotype was observed a few times. The chain recombines TRBV14 with TRBJ1-1; D is possibly TRBD1 (5 bases). The germline gives CDR1 SGHDN, CDR2 FVKESK. The CDR3 is 13 amino acids. Deletions cut 4 bases from V and 9 bases from J, with 15 bases between. The CDR3 nucleotides are TGTGCCAGCAGCCCTCATAATAAGGGGAAAGCTTTCTTT. This encodes CASSPHNKGKAFF. The full variable domain, in which reference TRBV14 and TRBJ1-1 provide the parts outside the CDR3, is EAGVTQFPSHSVIEKGQTVTLRCDPISGHDNLYWYRRVMGKEIKFLLHFVKESKQDESGMPNNRFLAERTGGTYSTLKVQPAELEDSGVYFCASSPHNKGKAFFGQGTRLTVV.

This clonotype was detected a few times. The chain uses TRBV10-2 and TRBJ2-3, with D unresolved. The V end lost 2 bases, the J end lost 4 bases, and 4 bases lay between the germline ends. The CDR3 consists of 12 residues. The germline gives CDR1 WSHSY, CDR2 SAAADI. Here the CDR3 DNA reads TGCGCCAGCAGTGAGCGGCCAGATACGCAGTATTTT. Protein sequence: CASSERPDTQYF.

The chain is built from TRBV12-3 or TRBV12-4 and TRBJ2-7, with D possibly TRBD1 on 5 matching bases. Trimming cost V 2 bases and J 5 bases, with 13 bases left between them. The length of the CDR3 is 14 residues. DNA for the CDR3: TGTGCCAGCAGTTTAACAGGACCCTGGGACGAGCAGTACTTC. This codes for CASSLTGPWDEQYF.

The sample holds many counts of this clonotype. This chain joins TRBV18 and TRBJ1-5, with D tentatively TRBD1 (5 bases). The CDR3 is made up of 14 amino acids. Germline assignment: CDR1 KGHSH and CDR2 LQKENI. The V end was cut by 3 bases, the J end by 3 bases, with 9 bases between. The CDR3 reads CASSPEDTNQPQHF. The CDR3 region has the DNA TGTGCCAGCTCACCGGAGGACACCAATCAGCCCCAGCATTTT.

The chain carries TRBV18 and TRBJ2-3; D may be TRBD1 (6 bases). Trimming left V 2 bases short and J 4 bases short, with 7 bases between. There are 13 residues in the CDR3. Germline V gene sequence: CDR1 KGHSH, CDR2 LQKENI. The CDR3 here is CASSPGGPDTQYF. The CDR3, as DNA: TGTGCCAGCTCACCAGGGGGCCCAGATACGCAGTATTTT.

The sample holds a few counts of this clonotype. The chain has TRBV18 and TRBJ1-1; 9 bases line up with TRBD1. Germline V gives CDR1 KGHSH, CDR2 LQKENI. V lost 6 bases and J lost 1; bases outside the gene matches: 15. This CDR3 spans 18 amino acids. This chain's CDR3 is CASSIRPSRQGENTEAFF. In nucleotides, the CDR3 is TGTGCCAGCTCTATCAGACCTTCTAGACAGGGGGAGAACACTGAAGCTTTCTTT.

This clonotype was counted many times. The chain recombines TRBV13 with TRBJ1-3, with a weak D call TRBD1 (6 bases). The CDR3 covers 15 residues. Germline V gene lookup returns CDR1 PRHDT and CDR2 FYEKMQ (reference sequence). V dropped 6 bases and J dropped 5 bases, with 17 bases sitting between them. The CDR3 region has the DNA TGTGCCAGCAGGCCTACAGGGTACGCGAGAAACACCATATATTTT. Translating gives CASRPTGYARNTIYF.

With regard to this clonotype: At one end, the junction sequence differs from germline, possibly due to a read error. The chain employs TRBV5-5 and TRBJ2-1; D tentatively fits TRBD1 or TRBD2 (7 bases each). Germline V gene sequence: CDR1 SGHKS, CDR2 YYEKEE (reference sequence). The CDR3 totals 14 residues. In DNA form, the CDR3 reads TGTGCCAGCGACAGGGAGGGGAGCTACCATGAGCAGTTCTTC. This gives the protein CASDREGSYHEQFF. The variable domain in full, completed from reference TRBV5-5 and TRBJ2-1, reads DAGVTQSPTHLIKTRGQQVTLRCSPISGHKSVSWYQQVLGQGPQFIFQYYEKEERGRGNFPDRFSARQFPNYSSELNVNALLLGDSALYLCASDREGSYHEQFFGPGTRLTVL.

The rearrangement uses TRBV28 and TRBJ2-7; the D is unclear. Germline assignment: CDR1 MDHEN and CDR2 SYDVKM. With 4 bases removed from V and 8 bases from J, the gap between germline ends came to 15 bases. The CDR3 length is 13 residues. The CDR3 sequence is CASSSPPRWQQYF. The CDR3 DNA reads TGTGCCAGCAGTTCACCCCCCAGGTGGCAGCAGTACTTC.

This clonotype has more than one count but fewer than ten. V gene TRBV7-9 combines with J gene TRBJ2-7; D not certain. The V and J ends lost 10 bases and 4 bases respectively, with 14 bases between them. Germline V gene data show CDR1 as SEHNR and CDR2 as FQNEAQ (reference sequence). There are 12 residues in the CDR3. The CDR3: CAISHPTYEQYF. The DNA of the CDR3 is TGTGCCATCTCACACCCAACATACGAGCAGTACTTC.

Points on this clonotype: A single base separates this from a much larger clone, so it may be a read error. The gene calls are TRBV6-5 and TRBJ2-7; D call uncertain. The CDR3 covers 13 residues. CDR1 is MNHEY and CDR2 is SVGAGI in the germline V gene. CDR3 nucleotides: TGTGCCGGCAGTTTAGGGAAAGGATACGAGCAGTACTTC. The encoded protein is CAGSLGKGYEQYF.

This clonotype was recorded a few times. CDR3 region: CASSLAQDQPQHF. DNA for the CDR3: TGCGCCAGCAGCTTGGCACAGGATCAGCCCCAGCATTTT. V usage is TRBV5-1 and J usage is TRBJ1-5; D might be TRBD1 (5 bases). CDR3 length: 13 residues. V lost 0 bases and J lost 5, with 6 bases in between. Germline V gene sequence: CDR1 SGHRS, CDR2 YFSETQ. The full variable domain, rest sourced from reference TRBV5-1 and TRBJ1-5, is KAGVTQTPRYLIKTRGQQVTLSCSPISGHRSVSWYQQTPGQGLQFLFEYFSETQRNKGNFPGRFSGRQFSNSRSEMNVSTLELGDSALYLCASSLAQDQPQHFGDGTRLSIL.

This clonotype was picked up many times. The V call is TRBV24-1, the J call TRBJ2-1; D remains ambiguous. From germline, CDR1 is KGHDR and CDR2 SFDVKD. Trimming left V 4 bases short and J 3 bases short, with 6 bases between. This CDR3 is built from 13 residues. DNA for the CDR3: TGTGCCACCAGTGACCCCGGCTACAATGAGCAGTTCTTC. Translation: CATSDPGYNEQFF.

The chain employs TRBV28 and TRBJ2-7; D is perhaps TRBD1 (5 bases). Germline CDR1 is MDHEN and CDR2 is SYDVKM. V shed 10 bases and J shed 7 bases, with 11 bases lying between them. The CDR3 spans 10 residues. For the CDR3, the DNA is TGTGCCACCGACCAGGGAGAGCAGTACTTC. Translating it yields CATDQGEQYF.

The chain employs TRBV7-9 and TRBJ2-6; either TRBD1 or TRBD2 may fit D (5 bases each). V lost 4 bases and J lost 0, with 16 bases in between. Germline V gives CDR1 SEHNR, CDR2 FQNEAQ (reference sequence). The CDR3 is made up of 18 amino acids. The CDR3 nucleotides are TGTGCCAGCAGCTCGCAACTCGGGACGGCCTCTGGGGCCAACGTCCTGACTTTC. Its translation: CASSSQLGTASGANVLTF. Drawing the rest from reference TRBV7-9 and TRBJ2-6, the complete variable domain is DTGVSQNPRHKITKRGQNVTFRCDPISEHNRLYWYRQTLGQGPEFLTYFQNEAQLEKSRLLSDRFSAERPKGSFSTLEIQRTEQGDSAMYLCASSSQLGTASGANVLTFGAGSRLTVL.